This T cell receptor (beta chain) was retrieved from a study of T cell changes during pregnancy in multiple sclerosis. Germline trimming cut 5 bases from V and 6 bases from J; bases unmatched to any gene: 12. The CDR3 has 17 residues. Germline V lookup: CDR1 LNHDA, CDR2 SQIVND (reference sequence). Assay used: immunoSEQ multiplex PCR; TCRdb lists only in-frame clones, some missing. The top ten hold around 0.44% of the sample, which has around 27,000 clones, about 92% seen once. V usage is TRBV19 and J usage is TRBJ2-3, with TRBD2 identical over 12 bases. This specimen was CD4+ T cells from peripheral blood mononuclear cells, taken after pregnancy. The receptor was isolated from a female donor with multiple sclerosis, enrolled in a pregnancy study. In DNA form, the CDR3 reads TGTGCCAGTAGTCTCACTGCGACTAGCGGGAGTTGGGATACGCAGTATTTT. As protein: CASSLTATSGSWDTQYF.